This TCR beta chain comes out of a study of radiation and T cells in renal cell carcinoma (dated by TCRdb to the early 2020s). Background for the entire study: In total, 50 or so samples, comprising around 26 tumors and some 27 peripheral blood samples, were subjected to TCR beta sequencing. The final blood draw took place at 4 weeks after radiation, the same time as nephrectomy. A total of 3.5 million to 4.5 million unique CDR3 nucleotide sequences, encoding fewer than 3,000,000 unique CDR3 amino acid sequences, were found across all 55 or so samples. General conclusions and limits of the study: With a single-armed trial design, the study had no way to address how radiation dose or scheduling affects the TCR repertoire. Blood repertoire dynamics were not followed beyond 4 weeks after treatment. Because pretreatment tumor biopsies were not available, the study could not determine whether clonotypes were already present within the tumor at baseline. In blood, the top tumor clonotypes increased between baseline and 2 weeks post-radiation and then shrank by 4 weeks, which suggests that tumor-resident clones expanded only transiently.

The germline V gene specifies SGHRS as CDR1 and YFSETQ as CDR2. The CDR3 runs 15 residues from the cysteine to the phenylalanine. Just CDR3 DNA is preserved here, 45 bases in frame from base 1. Unmatched junction bases come to 10, with V trimmed by 3 bases and J by 7 bases. TCR beta libraries were generated from genomic DNA with the immunoSEQ kit, following the manufacturer's recommendations. To prepare libraries, a first multiplex PCR with proprietary primers was run, followed by a second PCR that added unique barcodes, and a bead cleanup was done after each round. Each sample batch included a kit-provided positive control reaction and a negative control reaction. The final libraries were assessed on an Agilent 4200 TapeStation D1000 ScreenTape, pooled by volume, and quantified by qPCR. An Illumina NextSeq500 fitted with a MidOutput 150-cycle cartridge performed the sequencing, running 156 Read1 cycles and 15 Index1 cycles with the kit's custom primers. The pooled library was loaded at 0.75 to 1 pM with a 20% PhiX control spike-in. The study's processing was this. Vendor-processed data were analyzed in R, with a clonotype defined as all T cells sharing the same CDR3 nucleotide sequence. In the clone abundance analyses, frequencies were normalized to the 10,000 most abundant clones in each sample. Public T cell clones, which averaged fewer than five per sample, were excluded before analysis. A difference in abundance of at least 32-fold between compartments was used to define tumor-enriched and baseline blood-enriched clonotypes. A beta-binomial differential abundance model was used to identify clonotypes that were expanded or contracted between blood time points. The Baroni-Urbani and Buser coefficient was used to measure tumor-blood repertoire similarity, and groups were compared with two-tailed Wilcoxon tests in R. TCRdb holds this immuneACCESS table with in-frame rearrangements only. Some clones are missing; in checked studies, unresolved V genes explain under half, and the rest has no known cause. V, J and clone size are those of that table, while D and trimming were read from the DNA. The sample table contains 150,000 or so clones; only one count was recorded for 88% of them. The ten top clones hold 11% of the sample.

In the case of this clone: Its specific antigen is unknown. Per-nucleotide qualities are absent, and no much larger clonotype sits a single base away.

The time point label here, explained by the study, means: blood 4 weeks post-SBRT, at nephrectomy. The sample's treatment or condition label is to be understood as: 15 Gy SBRT to primary tumor, nephrectomy 4 weeks later. The samples were obtained from a clinical trial, where primary renal cell carcinomas were treated with 15 Gy stereotactic body radiation therapy and then removed by nephrectomy 4 weeks afterward. To track tumor-enriched clonotypes, serial peripheral blood was sampled from radiation-treated patients at baseline and at 2 weeks and 4 weeks after SBRT. Every patient had renal cell carcinoma of clear cell pathology. The QIAamp DNA Blood Mini Kit (Qiagen) was used to prepare genomic DNA for TCR sequencing. The analyses included only samples that passed all quality control checks.

The chain couples TRBV5-1 to TRBJ2-5; a stretch of 9 junction bases matches TRBD1. The sample was blood, taken from a patient whose treatment included radiotherapy and nephrectomy. The receptor comes from a woman aged 45-60 years with renal cell carcinoma. The nucleotide sequence reads as follows: TGCGCCAGCAGCTGGACAGGGGACCCGGAGGTGACCCAGTACTTC. This encodes CASSWTGDPEVTQYF.